These 21 T cell receptor beta chains were sequenced from one sample in a study of shared clonotypes between healthy human individuals. Naive CD8 cells were CD45RO-negative, positively selected for CCR7, excluding terminally differentiated effector memory CD45RA+ cells. The protocol was immunoSEQ multiplex PCR, while the TCRdb copy is restricted to in-frame clones and leaves out a portion. This sample yields 1.5 million to 2.5 million clones, of which approximately 94% are seen a single time; 1% to 1.5% belongs to the top ten. Source material: naive CD8+ T cells sorted from blood. The source of these receptors is a young man in good health.

V and J are TRBV6-6 and TRBJ1-5, with TRBD1 identical over 10 bases. The CDR3 contains 15 residues. With V trimmed by 6 bases and J by 4 bases, 6 bases remained unmatched. CDR1 is MNHNY and CDR2 is SVGAGI in the germline V gene (reference sequence). The CDR3 spells CASSPGQGPNQPQHF. CDR3 nucleotide sequence: TGTGCCAGCAGCCCGGGACAGGGGCCGAATCAGCCCCAGCATTTT.

The gene calls are TRBV5-5 and TRBJ2-7, with TRBD1 as a possible D gene (5 bases). Between the trimmed V and J ends, which lost 4 bases and 0 bases, there was a span of 11 bases. Germline CDR1 is SGHKS and CDR2 is YYEKEE (reference sequence). This CDR3 is 14 amino acids long. CDR3 in DNA: TGTGCCAGCAGCGAATATGACAGCTCCTACGAGCAGTACTTC. Protein sequence: CASSEYDSSYEQYF.

This sequence joins TRBV21-1 and TRBJ1-4. TRBV21-1 is a pseudogene. This CDR3 is built from 20 residues. This chain's CDR3 is CASSPWGAVSYGATNEKLFF. DNA for the CDR3: TGTGCCAGCAGCCCGTGGGGGGCCGTATCATATGGGGCAACTAATGAAAAACTGTTTTTT.

V is TRBV18 and J is TRBJ2-2; D is uncertain. Trimming stripped 2 bases from V and 4 bases from J, with 11 bases between. Germline values: CDR1 KGHSH, CDR2 LQKENI. The CDR3 runs to 15 residues. CDR3 sequence: CASSPSSQFTGELFF. The DNA for the CDR3 is TGTGCCAGCTCACCATCCTCACAGTTCACCGGGGAGCTGTTTTTT.

Of note for this clone: Other DNA sequences within the sample encode an identical CDR3. The chain links TRBV15 to TRBJ1-1; D is unclear. Trimming left V 0 bases short and J 0 bases short, with 5 bases between. Germline V gene sequence: CDR1 LNHNV, CDR2 YYDKDF (reference sequence). This CDR3 has 14 residues. The DNA of the CDR3 is TGTGCCACCAGCAGAGACACCATGAACACTGAAGCTTTCTTT. Its translation is CATSRDTMNTEAFF. Using reference TRBV15 and TRBJ1-1 for the parts outside the CDR3, the full variable domain is DAMVIQNPRYQVTQFGKPVTLSCSQTLNHNVMYWYQQKSSQAPKLLFHYYDKDFNNEADTPDNFQSRRPNTSFCFLDIRSPGLGDTAMYLCATSRDTMNTEAFFGQGTRLTVV.

The chain has TRBV15 and TRBJ2-7; D remains ambiguous. Germline CDR1 reads LNHNV; CDR2 reads YYDKDF (reference sequence). V lost 3 bases and J lost 5, with 14 bases in between. The CDR3 is 14 amino acids. In DNA, the CDR3 is TGTGCCACCAGCAGGGATGGTTTGGGCCACGAGCAGTACTTC. It translates to CATSRDGLGHEQYF.

The CDR3 reads CASSQESQETQYF. The CDR3 bases are TGTGCCAGCAGCCAAGAATCTCAAGAGACCCAGTACTTC. The J gene is TRBJ2-5, the V gene TRBV14; D ambiguous. The V and J ends lost 0 bases and 2 bases respectively, with 4 bases between them. From germline, CDR1 is SGHDN and CDR2 FVKESK. The length of the CDR3 is 13 residues. Full variable domain (missing parts from reference TRBV14 and TRBJ2-5): EAGVTQFPSHSVIEKGQTVTLRCDPISGHDNLYWYRRVMGKEIKFLLHFVKESKQDESGMPNNRFLAERTGGTYSTLKVQPAELEDSGVYFCASSQESQETQYFGPGTRLLVL.

The gene calls are TRBV5-1 and TRBJ2-5, with D unclear. Looked up from germline, CDR1 is SGHRS and CDR2 is YFSETQ. The CDR3 is 15 amino acids. With 1 base removed from V and 5 bases from J, the gap between germline ends came to 15 bases. Written as DNA, the CDR3 is TGCGCCAGCAGCTTGTCTCTACGTCAGTCGGAGACCCAGTACTTC. Translating it yields CASSLSLRQSETQYF.

This clone came up once. The rearrangement joins TRBV30 to TRBJ1-2; 9 nucleotides line up with TRBD1. Germline assignment: CDR1 GTSNPN and CDR2 SVGIG (reference sequence). CDR3 length: 15 residues. The J segment lost 3 bases and the V segment lost 3 bases, leaving 8 bases of the junction unmatched. The CDR3, as DNA: TGTGCCTGGAGCTACACAGGGGGCGCGCACTATGGCTACACCTTC. Its translation is CAWSYTGGAHYGYTF.

The genes are TRBV10-3 and TRBJ2-7, with D possibly matching TRBD2 (6 bases). The germline V gene encodes CDR1 ENHRY and CDR2 SYGVKD. CDR3 length: 14 residues. Deletions cut 3 bases from V and 0 bases from J, with 9 bases between. The CDR3 nucleotides read TGTGCCATCAGTGATGGAGGGTACTCCTACGAGCAGTACTTC. Residues: CAISDGGYSYEQYF.

This chain connects TRBV11-2 to TRBJ2-7; D remains unclear. The CDR3 is 12 amino acids. From germline, CDR1 is SGHAT and CDR2 FQNNGV. Trimming stripped 2 bases from V and 4 bases from J, with 6 bases between. CDR3 protein: CASSLWRYEQYF. The CDR3 DNA reads TGTGCCAGCAGCTTATGGCGTTACGAGCAGTACTTC.

CDR3 amino acids: CASSHQWDPYNEQFF. CDR3 in DNA: TGTGCCAGCAGCCACCAGTGGGACCCCTACAATGAGCAGTTCTTC. The rearrangement links TRBV14 to TRBJ2-1, with D possibly being TRBD1 or TRBD2 (5 bases each). The CDR3 spans 15 residues. V lost 3 bases and J 2 bases, leaving 11 bases between the germline ends. Germline V gene sequence: CDR1 SGHDN, CDR2 FVKESK.

The CDR3 region is CASSPYTGKRDTGELFF. CDR3 bases: TGTGCCAGCTCACCGTATACGGGGAAACGGGACACCGGGGAGCTGTTTTTT. This chain connects TRBV18 to TRBJ2-2; the D gene is possibly TRBD2 (5 bases). The CDR3 is 17 amino acids. Between the trimmed V and J ends, which lost 3 bases and 3 bases, there was a span of 17 bases. Germline V gives CDR1 KGHSH, CDR2 LQKENI.

The chain combines TRBV27 with TRBJ2-1; 8 bases agree with TRBD2. From germline, CDR1 is MNHEY and CDR2 SMNVEV (reference sequence). This CDR3 has 15 residues. Germline trimming cut 6 bases from V and 5 bases from J; bases unmatched to any gene: 9. The CDR3 DNA sequence: TGTGCCAGCAGCCTACCGGGACTAGTGAACAATGAGCAGTTCTTC. Protein sequence: CASSLPGLVNNEQFF.

V and J are TRBV7-2 and TRBJ2-5; no definite D call. Germline V lookup: CDR1 SGHTA, CDR2 FQGNSA. The V end was cut by 1 base, the J end by 2 bases, with 11 bases between. The CDR3 sequence is 15 residues long. In DNA, the CDR3 is TGTGCCAGCAGCTTAGGTCTAGTGGGACAAGAGACCCAGTACTTC. It yields the protein CASSLGLVGQETQYF.

This clone was observed once. This chain links TRBV27 with TRBJ1-6, with D perhaps matching TRBD1 (5 bases). The CDR3 runs 17 residues. Germline lookup yields CDR1 MNHEY and CDR2 SMNVEV (reference sequence). V gave up 2 bases and J gave up 9 bases, with 20 bases separating them. The CDR3 is CASSLSQGSTFASPLHF. The CDR3 coding sequence is TGTGCCAGCAGTTTAAGTCAGGGATCTACTTTTGCTTCACCCCTCCACTTT.

Worth noting for this clone: At one end, the junction sequence differs from germline, possibly due to a read error. The V gene is TRBV4-1, the J gene TRBJ1-1; D is uncertain. This CDR3 contains 11 residues. Germline V CDR1 and CDR2: MGHRA, YSYEKL. This chain's CDR3 is CASSQGLRREF. CDR3 sequence (DNA): TGCGCCAGCAGCCAAGGGTTGAGGAGAGAGTTT.

The rearrangement joins TRBV7-8 to TRBJ1-1; D call uncertain. The CDR3 spans 15 residues. V lost 4 bases and J 2 bases, leaving 14 bases between the germline ends. Germline CDR1 and CDR2: SGHVS and FQNEAQ. The CDR3 sequence is CASSSYTDLNTEAFF. DNA of the CDR3: TGTGCCAGCAGCTCTTACACAGACCTTAACACTGAAGCTTTCTTT.

The chain links TRBV4-1 to TRBJ2-1; D assignment may be TRBD1 or TRBD2 (5 bases each). Trimming left V 0 bases short and J 8 bases short, with 20 bases between. The CDR3 runs to 17 residues. The germline V gene has CDR1 MGHRA and CDR2 YSYEKL. Here the CDR3 reads CASSQDWPYPGLYEQFF. The CDR3 DNA reads TGCGCCAGCAGCCAAGATTGGCCCTACCCGGGGCTCTATGAGCAGTTCTTC.

This clone has only a few counts. CDR3 nucleotides: TGTGCCTGGAGCAGGGATAATTCACCCCTCCACTTT. Its translation: CAWSRDNSPLHF. The chain carries TRBV30 and TRBJ1-6; a possible D gene is TRBD1 (5 bases). Between the trimmed V and J ends, which lost 3 bases and 5 bases, there was a span of 5 bases. Looked up from germline, CDR1 is GTSNPN and CDR2 is SVGIG (reference sequence). The CDR3 is 12 amino acids.

The chain recombines TRBV30 with TRBJ1-2; TRBD1 might be the D (5 bases). Trimming took off 8 bases at V and 2 bases at J, with 21 bases between the two ends. The CDR3 loop spans 15 amino acids. Germline V gene lookup returns CDR1 GTSNPN and CDR2 SVGIG (reference sequence). This CDR3 reads CARIVHRGSNYGYTF. CDR3 sequence (DNA): TGTGCCCGGATAGTTCATAGGGGATCCAACTATGGCTACACCTTC.